The 28 T cell receptor beta chains below come from one sample, sequenced in a study of T cell responses to AZD1222 COVID-19 vaccine. Clones were read by immunoSEQ multiplex PCR, and TCRdb kept only the in-frame ones, dropping some. The sample has 95,000 to 100,000 clones; around 90% are singletons. Sequences were derived from peripheral blood, sampled on day 0 of AZD1222 vaccination. The origin of the receptors is an adult in good health.

The genes are TRBV7-9 and TRBJ1-1; possibly TRBD1 for D (6 bases). The CDR3 totals 12 residues. The V gene lost 5 bases and the J gene lost 7 bases, with 11 bases spanning the gap. Looked up from germline, CDR1 is SEHNR and CDR2 is FQNEAQ (reference sequence). The CDR3 DNA follows: TGTGCCAGCAGCCTCGGGACAAGTGAAGCTTTCTTT. It codes for CASSLGTSEAFF.

The chain carries TRBV15 and TRBJ1-2; D call uncertain. This CDR3 comprises 15 residues. The germline V gene encodes CDR1 LNHNV and CDR2 YYDKDF (reference sequence). Trimming took off 0 bases at V and 4 bases at J, with 12 bases between the two ends. The CDR3 bases are TGTGCCACCAGCAGAGATTATGGCGTTTTCTATGGCTACACCTTC. Its protein is CATSRDYGVFYGYTF.

The chain combines TRBV10-3 with TRBJ1-6; no reliable D call. Germline V gene data show CDR1 as ENHRY and CDR2 as SYGVKD. The CDR3 has 15 residues. V was shortened by 4 bases and J by 6 bases, with 13 bases between the two germline ends. CDR3 sequence (DNA): TGTGCCATCAGTGTTAGCGGGCAGACTAATTCACCCCTCCACTTT. Translated, it gives CAISVSGQTNSPLHF.

This chain joins TRBV20-1 and TRBJ2-1; perhaps TRBD1 as D (7 bases). Germline CDR1 DFQATT, CDR2 SNEGSKA (reference sequence). This CDR3 contains 11 residues. Trimming left V 5 bases short and J 9 bases short, with 11 bases between. CDR3 region: CSASQGGEQFF. Here the CDR3 DNA reads TGCAGTGCTTCCCAGGGGGGTGAGCAGTTCTTC.

This chain links TRBV27 with TRBJ2-2; tentative D call: TRBD1 (6 bases). CDR1 and CDR2 from the germline V gene are MNHEY and SMNVEV (reference sequence). V was trimmed by 5 bases and J by 2 bases, leaving 15 bases between them. The CDR3 runs to 16 residues. This CDR3 is CASSPAHGGNTGELFF. CDR3 coding DNA: TGTGCCAGCAGTCCTGCCCATGGGGGCAACACCGGGGAGCTGTTTTTT.

The chain has TRBV5-8 and TRBJ1-1, with a tentative D call TRBD1 (5 bases). CDR1 and CDR2 from the germline V gene are SGHTS and YDEGEE. V lost 4 bases and J 5 bases, leaving 18 bases between the germline ends. This CDR3 is 15 amino acids long. The CDR3 loop is CASSLWTGGTTEAFF. The CDR3 DNA is TGTGCCAGCAGCCTCTGGACGGGGGGAACAACTGAAGCTTTCTTT.

This chain links TRBV28 with TRBJ2-7, with 12 bases fitting TRBD1. CDR3 length: 15 amino acids. Per the germline V gene, CDR1 is MDHEN and CDR2 is SYDVKM. Trimming removed 3 bases from V and 2 bases from J; junction bases left unmatched: 2. The chain's CDR3 is CASSLGQGAAYEQYF. The CDR3 DNA sequence: TGTGCCAGCAGTTTGGGACAGGGGGCCGCCTACGAGCAGTACTTC.

This rearrangement joins TRBV21-1 to TRBJ2-7; the D call in the table, TRBD2, was not verified against the DNA. TRBV21-1 counts as a pseudogene. This CDR3 region has 16 residues. The CDR3 protein is CASSNGGLASSYEQYF. As DNA, the CDR3 is TGTGCCAGCAGCAACGGTGGGCTAGCGAGCTCCTACGAGCAGTACTTC.

The V and J genes are TRBV18 and TRBJ1-5, with a weak D call TRBD1 (5 bases). This CDR3 spans 17 amino acids. The V end was cut by 1 base, the J end by 2 bases, with 15 bases between. The germline V gene has CDR1 KGHSH and CDR2 LQKENI. The CDR3 here is CASSPLPGWGGNQPQHF. In DNA form, the CDR3 reads TGTGCCAGCTCACCACTTCCAGGATGGGGGGGCAATCAGCCCCAGCATTTT.

V usage is TRBV19 and J usage is TRBJ2-7, with a possible D match to TRBD1 (5 bases). The germline V gene encodes CDR1 LNHDA and CDR2 SQIVND (reference sequence). The CDR3 runs to 15 residues. Trimming removed 1 base from V and 3 bases from J, with 13 bases in between. The CDR3 region has the DNA TGTGCCAGTAGTATAGCGGATGGGGCCGGCTACGAGCAGTACTTC. Amino acids: CASSIADGAGYEQYF.

The chain links TRBV5-4 to TRBJ2-1; 10 bases align to TRBD2. The CDR3 length is 19 residues. Looked up from germline, CDR1 is SGHNT and CDR2 is YYREEE (reference sequence). Germline trimming cut 0 bases from V and 0 bases from J; bases unmatched to any gene: 9. Here the CDR3 reads CASSLARSGRGSSYNEQFF. The CDR3 coding sequence is TGTGCCAGCAGCTTGGCCAGAAGCGGGAGGGGGAGCTCCTACAATGAGCAGTTCTTC. Supplemented by reference TRBV5-4 and TRBJ2-1, the full variable domain reads ETGVTQSPTHLIKTRGQQVTLRCSSQSGHNTVSWYQQALGQGPQFIFQYYREEENGRGNFPPRFSGLQFPNYSSELNVNALELDDSALYLCASSLARSGRGSSYNEQFFGPGTRLTVL.

The gene calls are TRBV29-1 and TRBJ2-7; D is undetermined. The CDR3 totals 13 residues. The V end was cut by 6 bases, the J end by 0 bases, with 12 bases between. Germline loops: CDR1 SQVTM, CDR2 ANQGSEA. CDR3 bases: TGCAGCGTAGCCTCGACTCGCTCCTACGAGCAGTACTTC. It encodes CSVASTRSYEQYF.

The CDR3: CAISESGTGHYEQYF. The CDR3, as DNA: TGTGCCATCAGTGAGTCGGGGACAGGGCACTACGAGCAGTACTTC. V and J are TRBV10-3 and TRBJ2-7, with TRBD1 matching over 9 bases. The length of the CDR3 is 15 residues. Germline lookup yields CDR1 ENHRY and CDR2 SYGVKD. The V segment lost 0 bases and the J segment 3 bases; nucleotides outside the gene matches: 3.

V is TRBV5-1 and J is TRBJ1-1, with a tentative D call TRBD1 (5 bases). Trimming took off 4 bases at V and 6 bases at J, with 22 bases between the two ends. The CDR3 is 16 residues long. Germline V gives CDR1 SGHRS, CDR2 YFSETQ. The CDR3: CASSGTGRSLGAEAFF. The CDR3 coding sequence is TGCGCCAGCAGCGGGACGGGACGGAGCTTAGGCGCTGAAGCTTTCTTT.

The chain couples TRBV7-3 to TRBJ2-2; maybe TRBD2 (5 bases). Germline assignment: CDR1 SGHTA and CDR2 FQGTGA. CDR3 size: 15 residues. Trimming removed 1 base from V and 4 bases from J, with 10 bases in between. As DNA, the CDR3 is TGTGCCAGCAGCTTAAGTAGCGCGGGCACCGGGGAGCTGTTTTTT. It translates to CASSLSSAGTGELFF.

The V and J genes are TRBV11-2 and TRBJ1-1, with D perhaps TRBD1 (5 bases). The CDR3 has 15 amino acids. The germline gives CDR1 SGHAT, CDR2 FQNNGV. The V end lost 2 bases, the J end lost 1 base, and 11 bases lay between the germline ends. The CDR3: CASSLRSGRNTEAFF. CDR3 nucleotide sequence: TGTGCCAGCAGCTTAAGGTCGGGGCGGAACACTGAAGCTTTCTTT.

The chain carries TRBV5-1 and TRBJ2-3; 7 bases are a match to TRBD1. The CDR3 is 14 amino acids. Germline V gene sequence: CDR1 SGHRS, CDR2 YFSETQ. J was trimmed by 4 bases and V by 3 bases; bases with no gene match: 5. CDR3 region: CASSYGTASDTQYF. Written as DNA, the CDR3 is TGCGCCAGCAGCTACGGGACAGCCTCAGATACGCAGTATTTT.

The rearrangement links TRBV24-1 to TRBJ2-3, with TRBD2 matching 7 bases. This CDR3 region has 14 residues. Germline CDR1 reads KGHDR; CDR2 reads SFDVKD. Trimming cost V 1 base and J 13 bases; bases outside gene matches: 10. Here the CDR3 reads CATSDFFAWAGEYF. The DNA of the CDR3 is TGTGCCACCAGTGATTTTTTTGCTTGGGCGGGAGAGTATTTT.

This chain joins TRBV20-1 and TRBJ2-7, with D possibly being TRBD1 (6 bases). V gave up 3 bases and J gave up 4 bases, with 19 bases separating them. Germline CDR1 and CDR2: DFQATT and SNEGSKA (reference sequence). This CDR3 has 15 amino acids. CDR3 amino acids: CSASFRATGSYEQYF. CDR3 nucleotide sequence: TGCAGTGCTAGTTTCAGAGCGACAGGTTCGTACGAGCAGTACTTC.

V is TRBV18 and J is TRBJ2-7; the D is unclear. The CDR3 sequence is 12 residues long. With 8 bases removed from V and 2 bases from J, the gap between germline ends came to 10 bases. In germline, CDR1 is KGHSH, CDR2 LQKENI. The CDR3 spells CASAGSAYEQYF. The CDR3 DNA reads TGTGCCAGCGCCGGGTCGGCCTACGAGCAGTACTTC. The full variable domain, with the rest looked up from reference TRBV18 and TRBJ2-7, is NAGVMQNPRHLVRRRGQEARLRCSPMKGHSHVYWYRQLPEEGLKFMVYLQKENIIDESGMPKERFSAEFPKEGPSILRIQQVVRGDSAAYFCASAGSAYEQYFGPGTRLTVT.

The chain has TRBV19 and TRBJ1-6; 9 nucleotides line up with TRBD1. Germline CDR1 reads LNHDA; CDR2 reads SQIVND (reference sequence). CDR3 length equals 14 residues. Germline trimming cut 5 bases from V and 7 bases from J; bases unmatched to any gene: 3. The CDR3 nucleotides are TGTGCCAGTAGTTCAGGACAGGGGAATTCACCCCTCCACTTT. Its protein product is CASSSGQGNSPLHF.

DNA of the CDR3: TGTGCCAGCAGCGTAGACAGCGGGGAATACAATGAGCAGTTCTTC. Translating gives CASSVDSGEYNEQFF. This chain connects TRBV9 to TRBJ2-1; 7 positions match TRBD2. J lost 4 bases, V lost 0 bases, and 4 bases had no gene match. CDR3 length: 15 residues. CDR1 is SGDLS and CDR2 is YYNGEE in the germline V gene.

The rearrangement joins TRBV5-1 to TRBJ2-7, with D possibly being TRBD2 (5 bases). Germline CDR1 and CDR2: SGHRS and YFSETQ. The CDR3 runs 14 residues. Trimming removed 2 bases at V and 5 bases at J, with 14 bases between. The CDR3, as DNA: TGCGCCAGCAGCTTTGGCTCAGGACTGGACGAGCAGTACTTC. This translates into CASSFGSGLDEQYF.

This chain connects TRBV2 to TRBJ2-3; 9 bases line up with TRBD2. This CDR3 comprises 16 residues. CDR1 and CDR2 (germline): SNHLY, FYNNEI. With 4 bases clipped from V and 1 base from J, the junction kept 6 bases outside the gene matches. The CDR3 DNA reads as TGTGCCAGCAGTGGCGGCGGGGGGGCCGGCACAGATACGCAGTATTTT. Its translation: CASSGGGGAGTDTQYF.

This clone was counted a few times. The chain uses TRBV28 and TRBJ2-7; weak D call: TRBD2 (6 bases). CDR1 is MDHEN, CDR2 SYDVKM, per germline. This CDR3 contains 13 residues. Trimming stripped 3 bases from V and 4 bases from J, with 10 bases between. Here the CDR3 DNA reads TGTGCCAGCAGTTTGGGGGGACCTTACGAGCAGTACTTC. It specifies CASSLGGPYEQYF.

The J gene is TRBJ2-3, the V gene TRBV9; 7 bases agree with TRBD1. V gave up 4 bases and J gave up 4 bases; unmatched junction bases: 9. CDR1 SGDLS and CDR2 YYNGEE come from the germline V gene. CDR3 length equals 15 residues. CDR3 sequence: CASSQSHRGSDTQYF. The CDR3 DNA sequence: TGTGCCAGCAGCCAGAGTCACAGGGGCTCAGATACGCAGTATTTT.

The V call is TRBV7-8, the J call TRBJ1-4; TRBD1 aligns across 7 bases. The CDR3 sequence is 15 residues long. V was clipped by 5 bases and J by 8 bases; unmatched bases: 11. Germline V gene data show CDR1 as SGHVS and CDR2 as FQNEAQ. In nucleotides, the CDR3 is TGTGCCAGCAGCGCAAGGACAGGATATTTGGAAAAACTGTTTTTT. Translated: CASSARTGYLEKLFF.

The rearrangement joins TRBV7-9 to TRBJ1-4; D gene unclear. V lost 5 bases and J 4 bases, leaving 2 bases between the germline ends. Germline V CDR1 and CDR2: SEHNR, FQNEAQ (reference sequence). The CDR3 extends over 11 amino acids. The CDR3 here is CASSLNEKLFF. Written as DNA, the CDR3 is TGTGCCAGCAGCCTTAATGAAAAACTGTTTTTT.